The clone carrying this TCR beta chain was seen only once. Its ends do not fully match the called genes, so a read error is possible. The data derive from a study of tumor-infiltrating lymphocytes in primary liver carcinoma. Both blood RNA, taken from unsorted whole blood, and germline DNA were extracted. They drew about 4.4 milliliters of peripheral blood before surgery. Germline CDR1 SGHNT, CDR2 YYREEE (reference sequence). The CDR3 runs to 18 residues. The input was approximately 500 ng total RNA; TCR beta cDNA was made from it with a constant-region primer. Three-round nested multiplex PCR performed with slightly modified ARM-PCR produced the TCR beta libraries. A C-beta reverse primer was combined with TRBV1-TRBV30 forward primers in the first two PCR rounds, and each round had about 10 cycles. MiXCR was run by TCRdb on the multiplex PCR reads, yielding one entry per CDR3 protein. Of approximately 210,000 distinct CDR3 sequences in the sample, less than 75% were seen once.

This clonotype was sampled from an older woman with primary liver carcinoma and hepatitis B virus infection. Sequences were obtained from peripheral blood. This sequence joins TRBV5-4 and TRBJ2-2, with 14 bases identical to TRBD2. The CDR3 DNA reads TGTGCCAACAGCTCGGGACTAGCGGGGGATCGGAACACCGGGGAGCTGTTTTTT. It yields the protein CANSSGLAGDRNTGELFF. Full variable domain (outside the CDR3, taken from reference TRBV5-4 and TRBJ2-2): ETGVTQSPTHLIKTRGQQVTLRCSSQSGHNTVSWYQQALGQGPQFIFQYYREEENGRGNFPPRFSGLQFPNYSSELNVNALELDDSALYLCANSSGLAGDRNTGELFFGEGSRLTVL.